This T cell receptor (beta chain) was recorded in a study of a mutant IDH1 vaccine in newly diagnosed glioma. Study background: The first vaccination came 4-6 weeks after radiotherapy alone, or with temozolomide cycles. Week 35 brought visit V12, which was followed by visit V13 at week 47.

The sample's time point: week 47, end of study. Every vaccine dose comprised 300 ug of mutant IDH1 20-mer peptide plus topical imiquimod. Patients came in for eight vaccinations, in weeks 1, 3, 5, 7, 11, 15, 19 and 23. New astrocytomas of WHO grade 3 or 4 that were IDH1-mutant and ATRX-lost were found in the donors. Here immunoSEQ multiplex PCR was the method, and the copy in TCRdb shows in-frame clones only, minus some. The sample has 40,000 or so clones, roughly 80% seen once. This clone was detected once. Antigen unknown. With V trimmed by 0 bases and J by 5 bases, 6 bases remained unmatched. This CDR3 spans 15 amino acids. From germline, CDR1 is SGHNT and CDR2 YYREEE (reference sequence).

The clonotype comes from a young man with glioma. Some clones in this sample may be carry-over from other donors' samples. Here the sequenced sample was PBMCs, taken from a glioma patient whose treatment included an IDH1 peptide vaccine. This chain links TRBV5-4 with TRBJ2-5; 8 bases map to TRBD1. CDR3 bases: TGTGCCAGCAGCTTGGTTGTCAGGGGGCACGAGACCCAGTACTTC. It is translated as CASSLVVRGHETQYF. Drawing the rest from reference TRBV5-4 and TRBJ2-5, the complete variable domain is ETGVTQSPTHLIKTRGQQVTLRCSSQSGHNTVSWYQQALGQGPQFIFQYYREEENGRGNFPPRFSGLQFPNYSSELNVNALELDDSALYLCASSLVVRGHETQYFGPGTRLLVL.